This entry lists 27 T cell receptor beta chains sequenced from one sample in a study of blood T cells in healthy people across ages (dated by TCRdb to the mid-2010s). Library preparation used 5' RACE. The sequencing machine was an Illumina HiSeq 2500. A second roughly 7 to 12 cycle PCR used a sample-barcoded 5' primer and a J-beta primer mix. TCRdb itself trimmed the public reads at Q25 with fastp, ran MiXCR and retained productive beta chains. Entries that share a CDR3 protein sequence are merged under the most common genes and DNA. The sample has 600,000 to 850,000 distinct CDR3 sequences on record, around a quarter of them singletons. The ten top clones hold 9.4% of the sample. A further study also used this sample, focusing on T cells of mothers and their children.

The sequencing input was blood. Every receptor here comes from a boy aged 5 to 17 in good health.

This clonotype was detected a few times. The chain has TRBV27 and TRBJ2-2, with unresolved D. The germline V gene has CDR1 MNHEY and CDR2 SMNVEV (reference sequence). This CDR3 region has 16 residues. Trimming removed 11 bases from V and 0 bases from J, with 19 bases in between. CDR3 region: CAVNLRRDANTGELFF. In nucleotides, the CDR3 is TGTGCCGTAAACCTCAGGCGAGACGCGAACACCGGGGAGCTGTTTTTT.

This clonotype came up a few times. The chain employs TRBV11-2 and TRBJ2-5, with 7 bases identical to TRBD1. Per the germline V gene, CDR1 is SGHAT and CDR2 is FQNNGV. Germline trimming cut 3 bases from V and 5 bases from J; bases unmatched to any gene: 6. The CDR3 runs 14 residues. The CDR3 region is CASSLNDRAETQYF. The CDR3 coding sequence is TGTGCCAGCAGCTTGAACGACAGGGCGGAGACCCAGTACTTC.

The chain joins TRBV3-1 to TRBJ2-3, with D perhaps matching TRBD2 (7 bases). V lost 0 bases, J lost 1 base, and 11 bases lay in between. The CDR3 sequence is 16 residues long. Germline V lookup: CDR1 LGHDT, CDR2 YNNKEL (reference sequence). CDR3 residues: CASSQDPGGRTDTQYF. The DNA for the CDR3 is TGTGCCAGCAGCCAAGACCCGGGGGGCCGCACAGATACGCAGTATTTT.

Points on this clonotype: Its ends do not fully match the called genes, so a read error is possible. This CDR3 reads CASGLAQNMNTEAFF. CDR3 DNA sequence: TGCGCCAGCGGCTTGGCCCAGAACATGAACACTGAAGCTTTCTTT. The rearrangement joins TRBV5-1 to TRBJ1-1; no reliable D call. Looked up from germline, CDR1 is SGHRS and CDR2 is YFSETQ. The CDR3 has 15 amino acids.

Remarks on this clonotype: Likely a read error: the CDR3 ends without its conserved phenylalanine or tryptophan. The V and J genes are TRBV18 and TRBJ2-7; 7 bases align to TRBD1. The CDR3 length is 14 residues. CDR1 KGHSH and CDR2 LQKENI come from the germline V gene. J gave up 4 bases and V 6 bases, and 9 bases lay outside the gene matches. CDR3 region: CASSPTGTDYEQYL. Here the CDR3 DNA reads TGTGCCAGCTCCCCGACCGGGACAGATTACGAGCAGTACCTC.

V and J are TRBV28 and TRBJ1-2, with 8 bases fitting TRBD1. The CDR3 sequence is 15 residues long. Germline lookup yields CDR1 MDHEN and CDR2 SYDVKM. Losses at the gene ends were 7 bases for V and 3 bases for J; bases not matched to a gene: 10. The CDR3 here is CASTWAGGADYGYTF. The CDR3 region has the DNA TGTGCCAGCACTTGGGCAGGGGGCGCTGACTATGGCTACACCTTC.

This clonotype occurred many times. V gene TRBV24-1 combines with J gene TRBJ2-5, with D unresolved. The CDR3 is made up of 13 amino acids. With 2 bases removed from V and 11 bases from J, the gap between germline ends came to 14 bases. The germline V gene encodes CDR1 KGHDR and CDR2 SFDVKD. This CDR3 reads CATSDSFHPAQYF. The CDR3 DNA sequence: TGTGCCACCAGTGATTCCTTCCACCCGGCGCAGTACTTC.

With regard to this clonotype: The CDR3 carries no conserved terminal phenylalanine or tryptophan, so it likely arises from a read error. The chain combines TRBV12-3 or TRBV12-4 with TRBJ2-3; D gene ambiguous. The CDR3 is made up of 11 amino acids. V was trimmed by 8 bases and J by 4 bases, leaving 7 bases between them. The CDR3 reads CASVRPDTQYS. For the CDR3, the DNA is TGTGCCAGCGTGAGACCAGATACGCAGTATTCT.

This chain uses TRBV29-1 with TRBJ2-3; D possibly matches TRBD1 or TRBD2 (5 bases each). This CDR3 region has 16 residues. V lost 7 bases, J lost 1 base, and 21 bases lay in between. CDR1 and CDR2 from the germline V gene are SQVTM and ANQGSEA. The CDR3 loop is CSAATVRGVGTDTQYF. The CDR3 nucleotides are TGCAGCGCCGCTACGGTGAGGGGTGTAGGCACAGATACGCAGTATTTT.

In its sample, this clonotype was seen a few times. This chain connects TRBV28 to TRBJ2-1; 8 bases are a match to TRBD1. In germline, CDR1 is MDHEN, CDR2 SYDVKM. The CDR3 loop spans 14 amino acids. Trimming at V came to 5 bases and at J to 8 bases, leaving 8 bases not matched to a gene. For the CDR3, the DNA is TGTGCCAGCAGTCCCCCGGGACAGGTCGATGAGCAGTTCTTC. It yields the protein CASSPPGQVDEQFF. Complete variable domain (other parts from reference TRBV28 and TRBJ2-1): DVKVTQSSRYLVKRTGEKVFLECVQDMDHENMFWYRQDPGLGLRLIYFSYDVKMKEKGDIPEGYSVSREKKERFSLILESASTNQTSMYLCASSPPGQVDEQFFGPGTRLTVL.

The V and J genes are TRBV7-2 and TRBJ1-2; D is uncertain. Looked up from germline, CDR1 is SGHTA and CDR2 is FQGNSA. The CDR3 runs 14 residues. The ends were cut back, 5 bases at V and 3 bases at J, with 13 bases in the middle. Here the CDR3 DNA reads TGTGCCAGCAGCCCGCGGACGCAAGACTATGGCTACACCTTC. It is translated as CASSPRTQDYGYTF.

The gene calls are TRBV20-1 and TRBJ2-3; D tentatively fits TRBD1 or TRBD2 (5 bases each). This CDR3 has 16 residues. V dropped 0 bases and J dropped 4 bases, with 17 bases sitting between them. Germline loops: CDR1 DFQATT, CDR2 SNEGSKA (reference sequence). The DNA of the CDR3 is TGCAGTGCTAGAGATTTTCGGGGCGCAGGGTCAGATACGCAGTATTTT. This gives the protein CSARDFRGAGSDTQYF.

This clonotype was found a few times. The V call is TRBV10-3, the J call TRBJ2-7, with 10 bases identical to TRBD2. The V and J ends lost 0 bases and 6 bases, in that order; junction bases with no gene match: 5. The germline gives CDR1 ENHRY, CDR2 SYGVKD. This CDR3 region has 15 residues. In DNA form, the CDR3 reads TGTGCCATCAGTGAGTCAGCGGGAGGGCAAAGCGAGCAGTACTTC. Its protein product is CAISESAGGQSEQYF.

The chain recombines TRBV4-3 with TRBJ1-4; D is ambiguous. This CDR3 is 13 amino acids long. CDR1 LGHNA and CDR2 YSLEER come from the germline V gene. V lost 0 bases to trimming and J lost 12 bases, with 11 bases between them. CDR3 bases: TGCGCCAGCAGCCAAGATTGGAAGGGTCAACTGTTTTTT. Amino acids: CASSQDWKGQLFF.

This chain joins TRBV28 and TRBJ2-2; 10 bases are shared with TRBD1. The V gene end was trimmed by 4 bases and the J gene end by 4 bases; junction bases not matched to a gene: 3. Germline CDR1 and CDR2: MDHEN and SYDVKM. The CDR3 loop spans 15 amino acids. CDR3 sequence (DNA): TGTGCCAGCAGTTCGGACAGGGGGACCACCGGGGAGCTGTTTTTT. As protein: CASSSDRGTTGELFF.

The table lists this clonotype with a few counts. The chain uses TRBV20-1 and TRBJ2-5; D remains ambiguous. Trimming pared 5 bases from V and 7 bases from J, leaving 8 bases between. Germline CDR1 reads DFQATT; CDR2 reads SNEGSKA (reference sequence). The CDR3 is 10 residues long. CDR3 residues: CSALGRTQYF. CDR3 in DNA: TGCAGTGCTCTGGGAAGGACCCAGTACTTC.

This clonotype was found a few times. V and J are TRBV29-1 and TRBJ2-1; no clear D gene. Germline V lookup: CDR1 SQVTM, CDR2 ANQGSEA. The V end was cut by 1 base, the J end by 14 bases, with 15 bases between. The CDR3 runs to 12 residues. The DNA for the CDR3 is TGCAGCGTTGAAGCGACGGGCCCTGGGGAGTTCTTC. It yields the protein CSVEATGPGEFF.

In this sample, this clonotype turned up a few times. J is TRBJ1-1 and V is TRBV10-3, with 7 positions matching TRBD1. J lost 3 bases, V lost 5 bases, and 12 bases had no gene match. The V gene's germline CDR1 is ENHRY and CDR2 SYGVKD. This CDR3 spans 16 amino acids. The CDR3 DNA reads TGTGCCATCAGTATTGGACAGGACGACTTATACACTGAAGCTTTCTTT. It specifies CAISIGQDDLYTEAFF.

A few counts support this clonotype. The CDR3 DNA reads TGTGCCATCCTTGCGGACAGTAGCAATGAGCAGTTCTTC. Translation gives CAILADSSNEQFF. The chain combines TRBV28 with TRBJ2-1; D is possibly TRBD1 (6 bases). This CDR3 contains 13 residues. Germline V CDR1 and CDR2: MDHEN, SYDVKM. The ends were cut back, 10 bases at V and 6 bases at J, with 16 bases in the middle.

This clonotype was recorded a few times. One end of the junction does not line up with germline, which may come from a read error. This chain joins TRBV20-1 and TRBJ2-5; 11 bases agree with TRBD2. Germline CDR1 DFQATT, CDR2 SNEGSKA (reference sequence). The CDR3 length is 15 residues. The CDR3 sequence is CSASSSGGPGETQYF. DNA of the CDR3: TGCAGTGCTAGTTCTAGCGGGGGGCCTGGGGAGACCCAGTATTTC.

This clonotype was seen a handful of times. The chain employs TRBV27 and TRBJ1-6; D is unresolved. Germline V gives CDR1 MNHEY, CDR2 SMNVEV (reference sequence). Trimming took off 0 bases at V and 7 bases at J, with 10 bases between the two ends. The length of the CDR3 is 15 residues. The CDR3 DNA sequence: TGTGCCAGCAGTTTATCGGGCACGTTCAATTCACCCCTCCACTTT. Amino acid sequence: CASSLSGTFNSPLHF.

This clonotype has only a few counts. The chain has TRBV20-1 and TRBJ2-3; unclear D gene. The V end lost 0 bases, the J end lost 5 bases, and 15 bases lay between the germline ends. CDR3 length: 15 amino acids. The germline gives CDR1 DFQATT, CDR2 SNEGSKA (reference sequence). DNA of the CDR3: TGCAGTGCTAGAGATCGAAAGGGCAGCCAAGATACGCAGTATTTT. Its protein product is CSARDRKGSQDTQYF.

This clonotype was counted between two and nine times. J is TRBJ1-1 and V is TRBV7-2, with D possibly being TRBD1 (5 bases). Trimming left V 4 bases short and J 3 bases short, with 15 bases between. CDR3 length equals 15 residues. Germline V gene lookup returns CDR1 SGHTA and CDR2 FQGNSA. CDR3 nucleotide sequence: TGTGCCAGCAGCTGGACTGTGGGGGTTGACACTGAAGCTTTCTTT. It codes for CASSWTVGVDTEAFF.

V and J are TRBV7-8 and TRBJ2-1; D perhaps matches TRBD1 (5 bases). Trimming shortened V by 5 bases and J by 10 bases, and 12 bases separated the two germline ends. Germline V gene data show CDR1 as SGHVS and CDR2 as FQNEAQ. The CDR3 is 12 residues long. CDR3 DNA sequence: TGTGCCAGCAGCCCCAAGACAGACGAGCAGTTCTTC. Translating it yields CASSPKTDEQFF. The whole variable domain, remainder taken from reference TRBV7-8 and TRBJ2-1, is GAGVSQSPRYKVAKRGQDVALRCDPISGHVSLFWYQQALGQGPEFLTYFQNEAQLDKSGLPSDRFFAERPEGSVSTLKIQRTQQEDSAVYLCASSPKTDEQFFGPGTRLTVL.

This clonotype showed up just a few times. This chain connects TRBV11-2 to TRBJ2-1; D uncertain. Trimming shortened V by 2 bases and J by 9 bases, and 5 bases separated the two germline ends. The CDR3 length is 11 residues. The germline gives CDR1 SGHAT, CDR2 FQNNGV. CDR3 sequence reads: CASSLSVEQFF. CDR3 DNA: TGTGCCAGCAGCTTAAGTGTTGAGCAGTTCTTC.

The table lists this clonotype with a few counts. In DNA, the CDR3 is TGTGCCAGCAGCCCTTCGACAGGGAAAAACATTCAGTACTTC. It codes for CASSPSTGKNIQYF. The chain combines TRBV7-3 with TRBJ2-4; 7 bases line up with TRBD1. The CDR3 length is 14 residues. The germline gives CDR1 SGHTA, CDR2 FQGTGA. With 5 bases clipped from V and 4 bases from J, the junction kept 5 bases outside the gene matches.

This clonotype has at least ten counts. One junction end disagrees with the germline gene, perhaps due to a read error. This sequence joins TRBV5-1 and TRBJ2-1; TRBD2 matches at 11 bases. The CDR3 runs 17 residues. Germline V gene data show CDR1 as SGHRS and CDR2 as YFSETQ. The CDR3 loop reads CASSPGTSGSSYNEQFF. Here the CDR3 DNA reads TGTGCCAGCAGCCCGGGGACTAGCGGCTCCTCCTACAATGAGCAGTTCTTC.